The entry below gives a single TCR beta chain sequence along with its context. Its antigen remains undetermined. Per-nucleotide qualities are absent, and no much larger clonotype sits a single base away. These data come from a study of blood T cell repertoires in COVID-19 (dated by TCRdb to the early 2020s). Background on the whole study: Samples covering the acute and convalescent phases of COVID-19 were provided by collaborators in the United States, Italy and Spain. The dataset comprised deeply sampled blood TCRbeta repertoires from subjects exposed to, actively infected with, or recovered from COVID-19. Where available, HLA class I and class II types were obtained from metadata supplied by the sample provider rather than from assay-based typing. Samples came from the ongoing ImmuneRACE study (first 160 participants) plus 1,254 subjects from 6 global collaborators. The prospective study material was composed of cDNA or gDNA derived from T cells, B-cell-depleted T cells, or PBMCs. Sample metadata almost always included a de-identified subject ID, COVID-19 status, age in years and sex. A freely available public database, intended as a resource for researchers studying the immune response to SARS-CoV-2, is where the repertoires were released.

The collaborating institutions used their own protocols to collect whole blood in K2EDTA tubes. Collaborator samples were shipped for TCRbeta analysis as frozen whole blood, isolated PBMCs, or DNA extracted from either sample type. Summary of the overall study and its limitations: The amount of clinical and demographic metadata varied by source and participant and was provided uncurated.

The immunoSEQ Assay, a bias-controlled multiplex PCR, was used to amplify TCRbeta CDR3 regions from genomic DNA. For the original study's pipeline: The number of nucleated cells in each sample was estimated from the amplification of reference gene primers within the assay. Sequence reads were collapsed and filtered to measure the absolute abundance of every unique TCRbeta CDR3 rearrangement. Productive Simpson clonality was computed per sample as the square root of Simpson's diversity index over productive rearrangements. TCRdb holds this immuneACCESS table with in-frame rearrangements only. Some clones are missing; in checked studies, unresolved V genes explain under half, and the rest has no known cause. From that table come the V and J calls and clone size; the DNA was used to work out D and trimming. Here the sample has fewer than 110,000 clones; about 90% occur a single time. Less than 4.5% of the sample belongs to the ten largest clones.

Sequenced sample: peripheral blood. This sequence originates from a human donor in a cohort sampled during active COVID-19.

At the DNA level, the sequence is TGTGCCAGCAGTAGACTTAATCCTTCACAGGGATCCGAGCAGTACTTC. Its translation is CASSRLNPSQGSEQYF. The rearrangement joined TRBV6-6 to TRBJ2-7; possibly the D gene is TRBD1, per 6 matching bases. The junction shows trimming of 5 bases on V and 6 bases on J, plus 23 bases between the germline ends. CDR1 and CDR2, per the germline V gene (reference sequence), are MNHNY and SVGAGI. The CDR3, from cysteine to phenylalanine, totals 16 residues. The entry retains the CDR3 DNA only, 48 bases that are in frame from base 1.